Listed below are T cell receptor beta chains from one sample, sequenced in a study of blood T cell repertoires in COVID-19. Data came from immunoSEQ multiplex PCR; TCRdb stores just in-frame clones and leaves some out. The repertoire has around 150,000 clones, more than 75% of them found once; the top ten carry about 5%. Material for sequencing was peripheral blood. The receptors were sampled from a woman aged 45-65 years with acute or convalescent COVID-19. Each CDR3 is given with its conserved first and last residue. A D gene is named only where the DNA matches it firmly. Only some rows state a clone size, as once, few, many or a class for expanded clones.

CDR3: CASSPTFLRGADTQYF
DNA: TGTGCCAGCAGCCCCACCTTTTTGCGGGGGGCCGATACGCAGTATTTT
J: TRBJ2-3
size: NA
length: 16
D: TRBD2
V: TRBV3-1/TRBV3-2

CDR3: CASGLSFGLAGANTGELFF
DNA: TGTGCTAGTGGTTTGTCTTTTGGACTAGCGGGGGCGAACACCGGGGAGCTGTTTTTT
J: TRBJ2-2
size: NA
length: 19
D: TRBD2
V: TRBV12-5

CDR3: CASSQDRGLAGTDTQYF
DNA: TGTGCCAGCAGCCAAGATCGGGGACTAGCGGGAACAGATACGCAGTATTTT
J: TRBJ2-3
size: NA
length: 17
D: TRBD2
V: TRBV3-1/TRBV3-2

CDR3: CASSFNSPLHF
DNA: TGCGCCAGCAGCTTTAATTCACCCCTCCACTTT
J: TRBJ1-6
size: NA
length: 11
D: NA
V: TRBV23-1

CDR3: CASSSKQGWNSPLHF
DNA: TGTGCCAGCAGCTCGAAACAGGGGTGGAATTCACCCCTCCACTTT
J: TRBJ1-6
size: once
length: 15
D: TRBD1
V: TRBV7-3

CDR3: CASSLFPGTMNTEAFF
DNA: TGTGCCAGCAGCTTATTTCCGGGTACCATGAACACTGAAGCTTTCTTT
J: TRBJ1-1
size: NA
length: 16
D: NA
V: TRBV11-2

CDR3: CASSQDPQGPGEQFF
DNA: TGCGCCAGCAGCCAAGACCCCCAAGGCCCAGGTGAGCAGTTCTTC
J: TRBJ2-1
size: NA
length: 15
D: NA
V: TRBV4-1

CDR3: CASSPLAGTSGGQVYYEQYF
DNA: TGTGCCAGCTCACCTCTAGCCGGGACTAGCGGGGGCCAGGTTTACTACGAGCAGTACTTC
J: TRBJ2-7
size: NA
length: 20
D: TRBD2
V: TRBV18

CDR3: CASSLESGGYNEQFF
DNA: TGTGCCAGCAGTTTAGAAAGCGGGGGCTACAATGAGCAGTTCTTC
J: TRBJ2-1
size: NA
length: 15
D: TRBD2
V: TRBV27

CDR3: CASSVGTGLYEQYF
DNA: TGTGCCAGCAGTGTTGGGACAGGGCTCTACGAGCAGTACTTC
J: TRBJ2-7
size: once
length: 14
D: TRBD1
V: TRBV2

CDR3: CASSQAAGTYNEQFF
DNA: TGTGCCAGCAGCCAAGCGGCGGGGACCTACAATGAGCAGTTCTTC
J: TRBJ2-1
size: NA
length: 15
D: NA
V: TRBV14

CDR3: CASSPRTGDTGELFF
DNA: TGTGCCAGCAGCCCCAGGACGGGGGATACCGGGGAGCTGTTTTTT
J: TRBJ2-2
size: NA
length: 15
D: NA
V: TRBV7-2

CDR3: CASSPRSKGDEKLFF
DNA: TGTGCCAGTAGCCCGAGGAGTAAGGGGGACGAAAAACTGTTTTTT
J: TRBJ1-4
size: NA
length: 15
D: NA
V: TRBV19

CDR3: CASSESGVDTNQHF
DNA: TGTGCCAGCAGTGAATCGGGGGTTGACACGAACCAGCATTTT
J: TRBJ1-5
size: NA
length: 14
D: NA
V: TRBV6-1

CDR3: CASSPGYEQYF
DNA: TGTGCCAGTAGTCCGGGCTACGAGCAGTACTTC
J: TRBJ2-7
size: NA
length: 11
D: NA
V: TRBV19

CDR3: CASSLRRLLTDTQYF
DNA: TGCGCCAGCAGCCTACGCCGGTTACTAACAGATACGCAGTATTTT
J: TRBJ2-3
size: NA
length: 15
D: NA
V: TRBV5-1

CDR3: CASSPGYNYGYTF
DNA: TGTGCCAGCAGTCCAGGGTATAACTATGGCTACACCTTC
J: TRBJ1-2
size: NA
length: 13
D: NA
V: TRBV28

CDR3: CATEEGARVGNQPQHF
DNA: TGTGCCACCGAGGAGGGGGCGCGGGTTGGCAATCAGCCCCAGCATTTT
J: TRBJ1-5
size: few
length: 16
D: TRBD1
V: TRBV15

CDR3: CAWTVGYGYTF
DNA: TGTGCCTGGACCGTCGGCTATGGCTACACCTTC
J: TRBJ1-2
size: once
length: 11
D: NA
V: TRBV30

CDR3: CASSFLSGEGGKLFF
DNA: TGTGCCAGCAGTTTTCTGTCAGGGGAGGGGGGAAAACTGTTTTTT
J: TRBJ1-4
size: NA
length: 15
D: NA
V: TRBV28

CDR3: CASLEGGNQPQHF
DNA: TGTGCCAGCCTCGAGGGTGGCAATCAGCCCCAGCATTTT
J: TRBJ1-5
size: NA
length: 13
D: NA
V: TRBV19

CDR3: CASSLGGGGALDTQYF
DNA: TGCGCCAGCAGCTTGGGGGGGGGAGGGGCGCTGGATACGCAGTATTTT
J: TRBJ2-3
size: NA
length: 16
D: TRBD2
V: TRBV5-1

CDR3: CASSSARGAQETQYF
DNA: TGTGCCAGCAGTTCTGCCAGGGGCGCTCAAGAGACCCAGTACTTC
J: TRBJ2-5
size: NA
length: 15
D: NA
V: TRBV28

CDR3: CASSSSPESEAFF
DNA: TGTGCCAGCAGTTCTAGCCCCGAGAGTGAAGCTTTCTTT
J: TRBJ1-1
size: few
length: 13
D: NA
V: TRBV12-3/TRBV12-4

CDR3: CASSLGGGPYEQYF
DNA: TGTGCCAGCAGCTTAGGGGGGGGCCCCTACGAGCAGTACTTC
J: TRBJ2-7
size: few
length: 14
D: NA
V: TRBV7-2

CDR3: CASSGGEVTEAFF
DNA: TGTGCCAGCAGCGGGGGGGAGGTCACTGAAGCTTTCTTT
J: TRBJ1-1
size: NA
length: 13
D: NA
V: TRBV3-1/TRBV3-2

CDR3: CASSLRGGWTDTQYF
DNA: TGTGCCAGCAGTTTACGGGGGGGGTGGACAGATACGCAGTATTTT
J: TRBJ2-3
size: NA
length: 15
D: TRBD2
V: TRBV27

CDR3: CAWSPGNQPQHF
DNA: TGTGCCTGGAGTCCGGGAAATCAGCCCCAGCATTTT
J: TRBJ1-5
size: NA
length: 12
D: NA
V: TRBV30

CDR3: CASSSGTAVSGNTIYF
DNA: TGTGCCAGCAGTTCCGGGACAGCGGTCTCTGGAAACACCATATATTTT
J: TRBJ1-3
size: NA
length: 16
D: TRBD1
V: TRBV6-5

CDR3: CASGQANTGELFF
DNA: TGTGCCAGCGGACAGGCGAACACCGGGGAGCTGTTTTTT
J: TRBJ2-2
size: few
length: 13
D: TRBD1
V: TRBV2

CDR3: CASSPGGYSGNTIYF
DNA: TGTGCCAGCAGCCCAGGGGGGTACTCTGGAAACACCATATATTTT
J: TRBJ1-3
size: NA
length: 15
D: TRBD1
V: TRBV3-1/TRBV3-2

CDR3: CASSAEGNTEAFF
DNA: TGTGCCAGCAGTGCGGAGGGAAACACTGAAGCTTTCTTT
J: TRBJ1-1
size: few
length: 13
D: NA
V: TRBV6-4

CDR3: CASSPDRGQEHTEAFF
DNA: TGTGCCAGCAGCCCCGACAGGGGGCAAGAACATACTGAAGCTTTCTTT
J: TRBJ1-1
size: NA
length: 16
D: TRBD1
V: TRBV7-3

CDR3: CASSSQGQGTEAFF
DNA: TGTGCCAGCAGTTCACAAGGACAGGGCACTGAAGCTTTCTTT
J: TRBJ1-1
size: once
length: 14
D: TRBD1
V: TRBV7-3

CDR3: CASEGTRSGNTIYF
DNA: TGTGCCAGTGAGGGCACCCGCTCTGGAAACACCATATATTTT
J: TRBJ1-3
size: NA
length: 14
D: NA
V: TRBV28

CDR3: CASSLEGLAGGVSAGELFF
DNA: TGCGCCAGCAGCTTGGAGGGACTAGCGGGGGGAGTATCGGCCGGGGAGCTGTTTTTT
J: TRBJ2-2
size: NA
length: 19
D: TRBD2
V: TRBV5-1

CDR3: CASSRRQGNYGYTF
DNA: TGTGCCAGCAGCCGCCGACAGGGCAACTATGGCTACACCTTC
J: TRBJ1-2
size: NA
length: 14
D: TRBD1
V: TRBV14

CDR3: CASSRTGQGLSPLHF
DNA: TGTGCCAGCAGTAGGACGGGACAGGGGCTTTCACCCCTCCACTTT
J: TRBJ1-6
size: NA
length: 15
D: TRBD1
V: TRBV6-5

CDR3: CASSPRQDPYGYTF
DNA: TGTGCCAGCAGCCCCCGACAGGACCCCTATGGCTACACCTTC
J: TRBJ1-2
size: NA
length: 14
D: NA
V: TRBV7-2